This TCR beta chain was profiled in a study of blood T cell repertoires in COVID-19. Study-level information: There were acute and convalescent COVID-19 samples, and they came from the United States, Italy and Spain. T cells, B-cell-depleted T cells, or PBMCs supplied cDNA or gDNA.

Germline-derived CDR1 and CDR2 are MRHNA and SNTAGT. This CDR3 has 14 amino acids. Trimming removed 6 bases from V and 5 bases from J, with 13 bases in between. This clone was seen a single time. In the study's own analysis: Amplification of reference gene primers provided the estimated nucleated cell counts. The protocol was immunoSEQ multiplex PCR, while the TCRdb copy is restricted to in-frame clones and leaves out a portion. V and J calls and clone size follow that table, whereas D and trimming were derived from the DNA. The repertoire holds some 200,000 clones, with 80% to 90% as singletons. Sequenced: peripheral blood. The clonotype comes from a woman older than 75 with acute or convalescent COVID-19. This sequence joins TRBV6-4 and TRBJ2-2, with no clear D. CDR3 nucleotides: TGTGCCAGCAGCGCCTTCGGTGCTACCGGGGAGCTGTTTTTT. This codes for CASSAFGATGELFF.